These T cell receptor beta chains were read from a single sample in a study of blood T cells in healthy people across ages. In TCRdb, the 5' RACE reads were re-called with MiXCR into one record per CDR3 protein. This sample has about 670,000 distinct CDR3 sequences, with under 65% found just once. The sequencing input was blood. The receptors were gathered from a woman older than 75 in good health. Both conserved end residues are part of each CDR3. The order of the fields is V gene, clone size, J gene, D gene, CDR3 DNA, CDR3 protein. The D gene is left open where the match is weak. Some rows have no size entry. The others give once, few or many, or a class for an expanded clone.

TRBV5-1	.	TRBJ2-1	TRBD1	TGCGCCAGCAGCAAACAGGGGGCCAGCAATGAGCAGTTCTTC	CASSKQGASNEQFF
TRBV20-1	.	TRBJ1-5	.	TGCAGTGCTGGAGATAAGTTGGAGGGGAATCAGCCCCAGCATTTT	CSAGDKLEGNQPQHF
TRBV7-3	.	TRBJ2-1	TRBD2	TGTGCCAGCAACCCGCTTGACAAGGCGGGAGGACCTAGGAATAGCTCCTACAATGAGCAGTTCTTC	CASNPLDKAGGPRNSSYNEQFF
TRBV5-1	.	TRBJ1-2	.	TGCGCCAGCAGCTTGGATGCGGAGCCCTATGATGGCTACACCTTC	CASSLDAEPYDGYTF
TRBV6-5	.	TRBJ2-1	TRBD2	TGTGCCAGCAGTCGCCTTTTAGCGGGAGCATTAAATGAGCAGTTCTTC	CASSRLLAGALNEQFF
TRBV7-2	once	TRBJ2-1	.	TGTGCCAGCAGCTTAGAAGGGACGGTCCCCTACAATGAGCAGTTCTTC	CASSLEGTVPYNEQFF
TRBV20-1	.	TRBJ2-5	TRBD2	TGCAGTGCGAGCGGGGGGAGAAACCAAGAGACCCAGTACTTC	CSASGGRNQETQYF
TRBV21-1	once	TRBJ2-5	.	TGTGCCAGCAGTGACGACGGGACTAGCAGGGGAAGAGAGACCCAGTACTTC	CASSDDGTSRGRETQYF
TRBV10-3	.	TRBJ1-4	.	TGTGCCATCAGTGAGTCGTCAGGGGCAGCTAATGAAAAACTGTTTTTT	CAISESSGAANEKLFF
TRBV5-1	.	TRBJ2-5	.	TGCGCCAGCAGCTTGGAGGGGGGCCGCACGTCATGGACCCAGTACTTC	CASSLEGGRTSWTQYF
TRBV4-1	.	TRBJ2-7	TRBD1	TGCGCCAGCAGCCAGGACAGGGGCCTCGAGCAGTACTTC	CASSQDRGLEQYF
TRBV2	.	TRBJ2-4	.	TGTGCCAGCAGTGAAGAGGTCAGCCTCACTCGGGCCAAAAACATTCAGTACTTC	CASSEEVSLTRAKNIQYF
TRBV5-1	few	TRBJ1-6	.	TGCGCCAGCAGCTCGGAAGGAAGCTCCTATAATTCACCCCTCCACTTT	CASSSEGSSYNSPLHF
TRBV14	many	TRBJ2-7	TRBD1	TGTGCCAGCAGCCCAACCGGGACAGGGGGTTACGAGCAGTACTTC	CASSPTGTGGYEQYF
TRBV12-3/TRBV12-4	few	TRBJ1-4	.	TGTGCCAGCAAATCTTCGACATTGGTGAGAGAAAAACTGTTTTTT	CASKSSTLVREKLFF
TRBV6-6	many	TRBJ2-5	.	TGTGCCAGCAGTCAAGACAGGACCCAAGAGACCCAGTACTTC	CASSQDRTQETQYF
TRBV7-2	.	TRBJ1-6	.	TGTGCCAGCAGTACGGGGGGGGATTCACCCCTCCACTTT	CASSTGGDSPLHF
TRBV4-2	once	TRBJ1-5	.	TGTGCCAGCAGCCTCAACTTAAATCAGCCCCAGCATTTT	CASSLNLNQPQHF
TRBV5-1	many	TRBJ2-1	.	TGCGCCAGCAGCCCGGGGTATTTGTACAATGAGCAGTTCTTC	CASSPGYLYNEQFF
TRBV21-1	.	TRBJ2-4	.	TGTGCCAGCAGCAAAGCGCTGGGGAGGGAGGAAAACATTCAGTACTTC	CASSKALGREENIQYF
TRBV3-1	many	TRBJ2-1	.	TGTGCCAGCAGCCAAATTCGAAATGAGCAGTTCTTC	CASSQIRNEQFF
TRBV7-9	.	TRBJ1-3	TRBD1	TGTGCCAGCAGCTTAAATACAGGGGCGGAAGGAAACACCATATATTTT	CASSLNTGAEGNTIYF
TRBV28	.	TRBJ2-7	.	TGTGCCAGCGGCAGGGCTCACGAGCAGTACTTC	CASGRAHEQYF
TRBV7-9	.	TRBJ2-3	TRBD2	TGTGCCAGCAGCTTAGGGCACCTAGCGGGGGGCAGCACAGATACGCAGTATTTT	CASSLGHLAGGSTDTQYF
TRBV12-3/TRBV12-4	few	TRBJ2-2	TRBD1	TGTGCCAGCAGTTCACCGACAGGGACGACGACCGGGGAGCTGTTTTTT	CASSSPTGTTTGELFF
TRBV5-1	many	TRBJ2-3	.	TGCGCCAGCAGCAAGACCGGGGGAGATACGCAGTATTTT	CASSKTGGDTQYF
TRBV28	.	TRBJ2-7	TRBD1	TGTGCCAGCAGTTTAGGGATCACAGGGGAATTGGGCGAGCAGTACTTC	CASSLGITGELGEQYF
TRBV7-7	many	TRBJ2-1	TRBD1	TGTGCTAGCAGCTTAGACAGGGGCGGTGAGCAGTTCTTC	CASSLDRGGEQFF
TRBV5-1	.	TRBJ1-1	.	TGCGCCAGCAGCTTGGGGCAGATCTCTGAAGCTTTCTTT	CASSLGQISEAFF
TRBV29-1	.	TRBJ2-3	TRBD2	TGCAGCGTTGTTGGACGGGGAGGGGCCAGCACAGATACGCAGTATTTT	CSVVGRGGASTDTQYF
TRBV12-3/TRBV12-4	few	TRBJ1-5	.	TGTGCCAGCAGTTTAGAAAGGGGGGGCAATCAGCCCCAGCATTTT	CASSLERGGNQPQHF
TRBV9	many	TRBJ1-4	.	TGTGCCAGCAGCGTAGGAGTCGGGGGACCAACTAATGAAAAACTGTTTTTT	CASSVGVGGPTNEKLFF
TRBV7-7	.	TRBJ2-3	.	TGTGCCAGCAGCTTAGAGCTAGCTTCAGATACGCAGTATTTT	CASSLELASDTQYF